This T cell receptor beta chain is drawn from a study of shared clonotypes between healthy human individuals. There are 13 residues in the CDR3. Germline values: CDR1 SGHTA, CDR2 FQGNSA. V was trimmed by 5 bases and J by 7 bases, leaving 11 bases between them. Generated by immunoSEQ multiplex PCR, the TCRdb table keeps only in-frame clones and is missing some. The sample has nearly 500,000 clones, about 79% seen once. The rearrangement joins TRBV7-2 to TRBJ2-2; D gene uncertain. Sample: PBMCs. This receptor was identified in a woman aged 40 to 50 in good health. Some clones in this sample may be carry-over from other donors' samples. This CDR3 is CASSPLSIGELFF. The CDR3 region has the DNA TGTGCCAGCAGCCCCCTATCAATCGGGGAGCTGTTTTTT.